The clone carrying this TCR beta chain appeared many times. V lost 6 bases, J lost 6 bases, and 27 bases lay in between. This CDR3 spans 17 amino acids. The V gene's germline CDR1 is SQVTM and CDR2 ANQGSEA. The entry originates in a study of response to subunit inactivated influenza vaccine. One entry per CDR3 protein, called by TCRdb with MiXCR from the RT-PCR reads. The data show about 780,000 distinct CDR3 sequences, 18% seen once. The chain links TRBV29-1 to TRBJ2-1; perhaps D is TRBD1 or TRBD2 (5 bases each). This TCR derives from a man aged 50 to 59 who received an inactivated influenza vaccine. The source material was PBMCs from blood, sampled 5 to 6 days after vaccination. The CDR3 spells CSVDTFRPENGGNEQFF. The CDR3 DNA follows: TGCAGCGTAGATACCTTCCGGCCAGAAAATGGGGGCAATGAGCAGTTCTTC.